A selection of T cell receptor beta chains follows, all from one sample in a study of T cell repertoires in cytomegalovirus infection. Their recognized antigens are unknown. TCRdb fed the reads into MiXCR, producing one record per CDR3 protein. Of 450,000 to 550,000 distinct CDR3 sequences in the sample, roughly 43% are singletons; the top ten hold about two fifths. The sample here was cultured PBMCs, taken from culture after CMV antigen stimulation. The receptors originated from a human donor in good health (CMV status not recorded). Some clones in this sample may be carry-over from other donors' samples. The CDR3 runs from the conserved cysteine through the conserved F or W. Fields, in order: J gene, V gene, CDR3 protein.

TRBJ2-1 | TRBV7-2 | CASSLVVGVNEQFF
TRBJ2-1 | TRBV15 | CATSSELAQVINEQFF
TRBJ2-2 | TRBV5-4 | CASSSGTSGGHGELFF
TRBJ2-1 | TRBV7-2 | CASSLFAGTGGGSNEQFF
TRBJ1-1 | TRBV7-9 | CASSWTNTEAFF
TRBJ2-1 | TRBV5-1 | CASSFTSGPYNEQFF
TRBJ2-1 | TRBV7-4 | CASSLVGRKIYNEQFF
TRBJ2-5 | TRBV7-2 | CASSWVAGGVETQYF
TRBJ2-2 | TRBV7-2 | CASSLAPLAETGELFF
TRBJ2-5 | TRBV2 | CASSAEQGETQYF
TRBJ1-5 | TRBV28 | CASSPGAAAPQHF
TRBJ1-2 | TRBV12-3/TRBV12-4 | CASSEGPNYGYTF
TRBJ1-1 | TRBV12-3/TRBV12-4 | CASSSQGVAEAFF
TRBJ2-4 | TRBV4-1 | CASSQDLSGGVKAKNIQYF
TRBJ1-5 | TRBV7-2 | CASSFVIGSNQPQHF
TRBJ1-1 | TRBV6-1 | CASSQNRDTEAFF
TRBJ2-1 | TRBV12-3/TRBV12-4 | CASTPRAGGGPINEQFF
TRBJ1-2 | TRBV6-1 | CASSEAYRGEDYGYTF
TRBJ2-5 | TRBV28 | CASNPGGRETQYF
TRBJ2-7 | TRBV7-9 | CASSLWDRGPEQYF
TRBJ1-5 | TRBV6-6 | CASSTGQDHQPQHF
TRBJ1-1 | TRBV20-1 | CSATRTGSNTEAFF
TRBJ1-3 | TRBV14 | CASSQDTGGSGNTIYF
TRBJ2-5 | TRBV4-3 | CASSQDPQRETQYF
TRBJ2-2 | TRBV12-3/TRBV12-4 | CASSPFGLSGELFF
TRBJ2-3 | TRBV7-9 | CASSPTGDTQYF
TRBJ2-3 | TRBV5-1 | CASSSALGDTQYF
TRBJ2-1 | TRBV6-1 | CASSEPPLAGSRNEQFF
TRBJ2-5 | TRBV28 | CASSTTLPGGAQYF
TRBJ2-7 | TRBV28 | CASSLQRSYEQYF
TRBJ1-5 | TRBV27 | CASGGYSNQPQHF
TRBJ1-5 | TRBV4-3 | CASSLNRANQPQHF
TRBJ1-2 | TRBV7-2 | CASSSGRGYGYTF
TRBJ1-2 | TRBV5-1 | CASSLEGGLNYGYTF
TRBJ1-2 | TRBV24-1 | CATSDPDRNYGYTF
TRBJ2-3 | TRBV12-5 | CASGSREGRGLDTQYF
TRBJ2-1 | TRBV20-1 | CSARDFNRRLSVEQFF
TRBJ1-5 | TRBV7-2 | CASSFQGTANQPQHF
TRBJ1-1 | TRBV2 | CASSEEGAGTEAFF
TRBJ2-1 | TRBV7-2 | CASSLYEGTEQFF
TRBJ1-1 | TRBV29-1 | CSVGGLNTEAFF